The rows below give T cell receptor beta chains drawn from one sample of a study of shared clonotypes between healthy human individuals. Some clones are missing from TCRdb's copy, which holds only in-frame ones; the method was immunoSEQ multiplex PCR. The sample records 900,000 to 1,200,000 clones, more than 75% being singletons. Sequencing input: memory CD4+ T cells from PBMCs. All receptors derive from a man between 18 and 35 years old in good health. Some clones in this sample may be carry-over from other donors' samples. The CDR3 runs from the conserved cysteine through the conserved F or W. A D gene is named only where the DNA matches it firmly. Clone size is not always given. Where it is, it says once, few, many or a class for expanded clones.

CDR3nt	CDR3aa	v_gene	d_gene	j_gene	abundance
TGTGCCAGTAGTATCGGCAGGGGAGCCACTGAAGCTTTCTTT	CASSIGRGATEAFF	TRBV19	-	TRBJ1-1	-
TGTGCCAGCAGTTACCGGGGGGGAGGTTATGAAAAACTGTTTTTT	CASSYRGGGYEKLFF	TRBV6-6	-	TRBJ1-4	-
TGTGCCAGCAGCTCTACAGGTTCACAAGAGACCCAGTACTTC	CASSSTGSQETQYF	TRBV7-9	-	TRBJ2-5	-
TGTGCCAGCAGTCCGAGTCTGGGGGTCACTGAAGCTTTCTTT	CASSPSLGVTEAFF	TRBV28	-	TRBJ1-1	-
TGCGCCAGCAGCCAGGAAGCAGGGGACATTCAGTACTTC	CASSQEAGDIQYF	TRBV4-1	-	TRBJ2-4	-
TGTGCCAGCATCCCAGACAGGGGCACAGATACGCAGTATTTT	CASIPDRGTDTQYF	TRBV28	TRBD1	TRBJ2-3	few
TGTGCCAGCAGCCCCGCCAATAAGCACTACGAGCAGTACTTC	CASSPANKHYEQYF	TRBV7-2	-	TRBJ2-7	many
TGTGCCAGTAGTTTAGCGGGAGCCGATGGAAATGAGCAGTTCTTC	CASSLAGADGNEQFF	TRBV19	TRBD2	TRBJ2-1	-
TGTGCCAGCAGCCCACGGTTAGCGGGAGTATACAATGAGCAGTTCTTC	CASSPRLAGVYNEQFF	TRBV11-2	TRBD2	TRBJ2-1	-
TGTGCCAGCAGCCCAGGGGACGGGTCACTGGGTGGCTACACCTTC	CASSPGDGSLGGYTF	TRBV9	-	TRBJ1-2	few
TGTGCCAGTAGAGCGGGAGGTAATACAGATACGCAGTATTTT	CASRAGGNTDTQYF	TRBV6-1	TRBD2	TRBJ2-3	-
TGTGCCAGCAGCCCAGGGACAGGGCAAGAGACCCAGTACTTC	CASSPGTGQETQYF	TRBV7-9	TRBD1	TRBJ2-5	few
TGTGCCAGCAGCTTGGAGCTGGACGTAGAGCAGTACTTC	CASSLELDVEQYF	TRBV5-4	-	TRBJ2-7	-
TGTGCCAGCAGCTTAGCGGAGGGGCCAAGAAACACCATATATTTT	CASSLAEGPRNTIYF	TRBV7-6	-	TRBJ1-3	-
TGTGCCAGCAGCTTAGTGGGCAGGGTAGGAAAAAACACTGAAGCTTTCTTT	CASSLVGRVGKNTEAFF	TRBV7-2	-	TRBJ1-1	few
TGCGCCAGCAGCCATACTAGCGGGAGAGACAATGAGCAGTTCTTC	CASSHTSGRDNEQFF	TRBV5-1	TRBD2	TRBJ2-1	-
TGTGCCAGCTCACCAAAACTAGCGGGAGGCTTCTCCTACGAGCAGTACTTC	CASSPKLAGGFSYEQYF	TRBV18	TRBD2	TRBJ2-7	-
TGTGCCAGCAGTTGGAGGACAGGGTCCTACGAGCAGTACTTC	CASSWRTGSYEQYF	TRBV5-8	TRBD1	TRBJ2-7	many
TGTGCCAGTAGTACTCTAGCGGGAGAATCAGATACGCAGTATTTT	CASSTLAGESDTQYF	TRBV19	TRBD2	TRBJ2-3	-
TGTGCCAGCAGCGCCGAAGGATTGGCGGAAAAACTGTTTTTT	CASSAEGLAEKLFF	TRBV2	-	TRBJ1-4	-
TGTGCCAGCAGCGTAGGGTGGAATCAGCCCCAGCATTTT	CASSVGWNQPQHF	TRBV9	-	TRBJ1-5	-
TGTGCCAGCAGCCCTCGACAGGGGATGAACACTGAAGCTTTCTTT	CASSPRQGMNTEAFF	TRBV7-9	TRBD1	TRBJ1-1	-
TGTGCCATCAGTGATGGAGGGAGGCAGCCCCAGCATTTT	CAISDGGRQPQHF	TRBV10-3	-	TRBJ1-5	-
TGTGCCAGCAGCGCAGACAGGGGAGGGGGCACCGGGGAGCTGTTTTTT	CASSADRGGGTGELFF	TRBV9	-	TRBJ2-2	-
TGTGCCAGCAGCTATACCGACGGGTCTATGGGCTACACCTTC	CASSYTDGSMGYTF	TRBV5-8	-	TRBJ1-2	-
TGCGCCAGCAGCCAAGCGGGACAGGCGGGCTCCTACGAGCAGTACTTC	CASSQAGQAGSYEQYF	TRBV4-1	TRBD1	TRBJ2-7	-
TGTGCCAGCAGCTTAGCTTCAGGGACTAGCGGGGGCAATGAGCAGTTCTTC	CASSLASGTSGGNEQFF	TRBV11-1	TRBD2	TRBJ2-1	once
TGTGCCTCATCTCCAGGGGGCCAAACTGGGGCCAACGTCCTGACTTTC	CASSPGGQTGANVLTF	TRBV27	TRBD1	TRBJ2-6	-
TGCGCCAGCAGCTCGGGACTAGCGGACAGATTTAACCCCCTCGAGCAGTACTTC	CASSSGLADRFNPLEQYF	TRBV5-1	TRBD2	TRBJ2-7	-
TGTGCCAGCAGCTTATCAGGGTCGGGGCAGTACTTC	CASSLSGSGQYF	TRBV5-5	-	TRBJ2-7	-
TGTGCCAGCTCACAACAGGGAGGTGAGACCCAGTACTTC	CASSQQGGETQYF	TRBV18	-	TRBJ2-5	-
TGTGCTTGGAGACGGCATTTACTTCTGCTCGCTTTCTTT	CAWRRHLLLLAFF	TRBV30	-	TRBJ1-1	-
TGTGCCAGCAGCCGGGGGGGCAGTGTCCAAGAGACCCAGTACTTC	CASSRGGSVQETQYF	TRBV7-3	TRBD2	TRBJ2-5	-
TGTGCCAGCAGTGAGTTTCGTTCCCCAGGGTACACCTTC	CASSEFRSPGYTF	TRBV6-1	-	TRBJ1-2	-
TGCGCCAGCAGCTTGGCGGGTCCAACAGGGATGATGGGCGGCTACACCTTC	CASSLAGPTGMMGGYTF	TRBV5-1	-	TRBJ1-2	-
TGTGCCTGGAGTGCTACCTACGAGCAGTACTTC	CAWSATYEQYF	TRBV30	-	TRBJ2-7	-
TGTGCCAGCAGCTTGTCCTCCCACGATGAGCAGTTCTTC	CASSLSSHDEQFF	TRBV9	-	TRBJ2-1	-
TGCGCCAGCAGCCAACCCCCCCTAGCGGGATTCTACAATGAGCAGTTCTTC	CASSQPPLAGFYNEQFF	TRBV4-1	TRBD2	TRBJ2-1	once
TGTGCCAGCAGTTTATTAGGGGCAATGGGTCAGCCCCAGCATTTT	CASSLLGAMGQPQHF	TRBV28	-	TRBJ1-5	-
TGTGCCAGCAGTGGACTTGGGGGTAGTGGCTCTGGAAACACCATATATTTT	CASSGLGGSGSGNTIYF	TRBV2	-	TRBJ1-3	-
TGCGCCAGCAGCTTCACGTCTCCGGGACCCCTTGGGGCCAACGTCCTGACTTTC	CASSFTSPGPLGANVLTF	TRBV5-1	-	TRBJ2-6	few
TGTGCCAGCTCACCAACCTCAGGGGGCGAAACTGAAGCTTTCTTT	CASSPTSGGETEAFF	TRBV18	TRBD1	TRBJ1-1	many
TGTGCCAGCCCAAGGGAGGGTAGCAATCAGCCCCAGCATTTT	CASPREGSNQPQHF	TRBV5-5	-	TRBJ1-5	-
TGTGCCTGGCATAGCGCTAAATACGAGCAGTACTTC	CAWHSAKYEQYF	TRBV30	-	TRBJ2-7	-
TGCAGCGTGTCCGGGACTAGCGGGAGGAGGAACACCGGGGAGCTGTTTTTT	CSVSGTSGRRNTGELFF	TRBV29-1	TRBD2	TRBJ2-2	-
TGTGCCAGCAGCGTAGCCTGGGACAACTCCTACGAGCAGTACTTC	CASSVAWDNSYEQYF	TRBV9	-	TRBJ2-7	many
TGTGCCAGCAGCCAGGACAGGGCGATTCCCGGGGAGCTGTTTTTT	CASSQDRAIPGELFF	TRBV5-4	TRBD1	TRBJ2-2	-
TGCAGCGTTGTTGACAACACAGATACGCAGTATTTT	CSVVDNTDTQYF	TRBV29-1	-	TRBJ2-3	-
TGTGCCAGCAGCCCTTCAGGGGACGCCAAAAACATTCAGTACTTC	CASSPSGDAKNIQYF	TRBV9	-	TRBJ2-4	-
TGTGCCAGCAGTCCGGCGACTAGCGGGAGAACAGAGACCCAGTACTTC	CASSPATSGRTETQYF	TRBV28	TRBD2	TRBJ2-5	-
TGTGCCAGCAGTTTAGGGGGTAGCGGGGGTACTATCAAAGAGACCCAGTACTTC	CASSLGGSGGTIKETQYF	TRBV28	TRBD2	TRBJ2-5	-
TGTGCCAGCAGTTTAGTGAGCTGGGGCTACACTGAAGCTTTCTTT	CASSLVSWGYTEAFF	TRBV28	-	TRBJ1-1	-
TGTGCCAGCTCACCGTCTCGACAGGGTCGCGATCAGCCCCAGCATTTT	CASSPSRQGRDQPQHF	TRBV18	TRBD1	TRBJ1-5	-
TGCGCCAGCAGTCAACACCGGGACAGGGAGTTGTACGAGCAGTACTTC	CASSQHRDRELYEQYF	TRBV23-1	TRBD1	TRBJ2-7	once
TGTGCCAGCTCACCACCCGGGGGAGGTTTATACACCGGGGAGCTGTTTTTT	CASSPPGGGLYTGELFF	TRBV18	-	TRBJ2-2	-
TGTGCCAGCAGCTTAGATCGCCTACTGCTGGTCGATGAGCAGTTCTTC	CASSLDRLLLVDEQFF	TRBV11-2	-	TRBJ2-1	-
TGTGCCAGCGGGGACAGGGGGACGTTTGGAAACACCATATATTTT	CASGDRGTFGNTIYF	TRBV28	TRBD1	TRBJ1-3	-
TGTGCCAGCAGCTTTCTCCCGAGGACTAGCGGGAGTTCAGATACGCAGTATTTT	CASSFLPRTSGSSDTQYF	TRBV7-6	TRBD2	TRBJ2-3	-
TGTGCCAGCAGCGCACAGGGGGGCACCTACGAGCAGTACTTC	CASSAQGGTYEQYF	TRBV7-2	TRBD1	TRBJ2-7	-